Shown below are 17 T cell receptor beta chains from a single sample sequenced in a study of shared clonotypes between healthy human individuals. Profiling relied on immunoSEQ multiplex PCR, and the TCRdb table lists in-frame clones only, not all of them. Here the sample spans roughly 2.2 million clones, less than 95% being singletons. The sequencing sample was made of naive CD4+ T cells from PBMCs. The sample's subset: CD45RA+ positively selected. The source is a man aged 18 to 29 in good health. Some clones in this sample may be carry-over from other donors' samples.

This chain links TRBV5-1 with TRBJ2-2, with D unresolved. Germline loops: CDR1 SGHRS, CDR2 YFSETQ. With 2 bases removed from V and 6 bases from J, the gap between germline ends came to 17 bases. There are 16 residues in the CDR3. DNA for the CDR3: TGCGCCAGCAGCTTTTATCAACCTGAGTTCGCCGGGGAGCTGTTTTTT. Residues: CASSFYQPEFAGELFF. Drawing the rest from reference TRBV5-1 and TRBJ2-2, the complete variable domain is KAGVTQTPRYLIKTRGQQVTLSCSPISGHRSVSWYQQTPGQGLQFLFEYFSETQRNKGNFPGRFSGRQFSNSRSEMNVSTLELGDSALYLCASSFYQPEFAGELFFGEGSRLTVL.

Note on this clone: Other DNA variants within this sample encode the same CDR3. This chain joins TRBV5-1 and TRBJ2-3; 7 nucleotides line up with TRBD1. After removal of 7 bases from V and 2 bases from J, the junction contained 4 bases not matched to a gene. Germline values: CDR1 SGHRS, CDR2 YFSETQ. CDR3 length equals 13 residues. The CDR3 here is CASGDRATDTQYF. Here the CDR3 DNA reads TGCGCCAGCGGTGACAGGGCCACAGATACGCAGTATTTT.

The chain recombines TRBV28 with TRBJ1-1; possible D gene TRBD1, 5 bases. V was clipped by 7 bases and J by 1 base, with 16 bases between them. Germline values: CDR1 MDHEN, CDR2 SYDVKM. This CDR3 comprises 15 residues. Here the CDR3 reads CASTPVGASNTEAFF. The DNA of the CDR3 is TGTGCCAGCACCCCGGTCGGGGCGTCGAACACTGAAGCTTTCTTT.

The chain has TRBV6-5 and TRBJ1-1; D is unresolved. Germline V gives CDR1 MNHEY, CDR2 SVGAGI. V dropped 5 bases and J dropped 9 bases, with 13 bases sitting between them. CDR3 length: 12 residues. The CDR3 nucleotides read TGTGCCAGCAGTCCCGGATGGAATCAAGCTTTCTTT. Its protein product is CASSPGWNQAFF.

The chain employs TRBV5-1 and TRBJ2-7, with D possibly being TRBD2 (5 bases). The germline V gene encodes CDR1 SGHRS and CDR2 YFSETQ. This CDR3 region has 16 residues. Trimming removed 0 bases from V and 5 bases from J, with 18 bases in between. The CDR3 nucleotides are TGCGCCAGCAGCTTGGCCCTAGCCCAAGCTGAGGACGAGCAGTACTTC. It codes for CASSLALAQAEDEQYF.

The CDR3 DNA reads TGTGCCAGCAGCTCAGAAGCGCCTTCCTACGAGCAGTACTTC. Protein: CASSSEAPSYEQYF. V and J are TRBV6-1 and TRBJ2-7; D not resolved. Germline loops: CDR1 MNHNS, CDR2 SASEGT. V lost 6 bases and J 1 base, leaving 13 bases between the germline ends. The CDR3 has 14 amino acids.

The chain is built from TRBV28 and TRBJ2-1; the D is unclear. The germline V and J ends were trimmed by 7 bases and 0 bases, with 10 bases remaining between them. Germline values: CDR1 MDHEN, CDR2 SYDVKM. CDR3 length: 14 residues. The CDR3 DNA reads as TGTGCCAGCATCCCCTGGGGCTCCTACAATGAGCAGTTCTTC. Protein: CASIPWGSYNEQFF.

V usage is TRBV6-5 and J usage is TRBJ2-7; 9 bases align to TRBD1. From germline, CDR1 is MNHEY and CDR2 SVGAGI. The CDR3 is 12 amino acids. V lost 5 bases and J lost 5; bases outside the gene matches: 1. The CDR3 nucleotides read TGTGCCAGCAGTACAGGGGGCGACGAGCAGTACTTC. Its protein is CASSTGGDEQYF.

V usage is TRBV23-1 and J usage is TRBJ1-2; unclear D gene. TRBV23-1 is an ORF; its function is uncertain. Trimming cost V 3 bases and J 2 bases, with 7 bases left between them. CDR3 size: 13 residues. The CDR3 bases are TGCGCCAGCAGTCAGAAGGGAAACTATGGCTACACCTTC. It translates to CASSQKGNYGYTF.

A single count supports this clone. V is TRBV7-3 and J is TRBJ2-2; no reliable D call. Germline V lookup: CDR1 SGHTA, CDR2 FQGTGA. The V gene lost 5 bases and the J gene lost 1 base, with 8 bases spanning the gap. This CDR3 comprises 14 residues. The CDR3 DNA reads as TGTGCCAGCAGCAATCGACAGAACACCGGGGAGCTGTTTTTT. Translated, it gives CASSNRQNTGELFF. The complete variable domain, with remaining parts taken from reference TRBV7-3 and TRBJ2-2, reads GAGVSQTPSNKVTEKGKYVELRCDPISGHTALYWYRQSLGQGPEFLIYFQGTGAADDSGLPNDRFFAVRPEGSVSTLKIQRTERGDSAVYLCASSNRQNTGELFFGEGSRLTVL.

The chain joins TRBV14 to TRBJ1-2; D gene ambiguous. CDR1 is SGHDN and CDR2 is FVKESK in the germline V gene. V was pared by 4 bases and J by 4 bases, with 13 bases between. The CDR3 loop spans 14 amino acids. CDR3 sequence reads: CASSPFVQSYGYTF. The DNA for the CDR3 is TGTGCCAGCAGCCCGTTCGTTCAGTCCTATGGCTACACCTTC.

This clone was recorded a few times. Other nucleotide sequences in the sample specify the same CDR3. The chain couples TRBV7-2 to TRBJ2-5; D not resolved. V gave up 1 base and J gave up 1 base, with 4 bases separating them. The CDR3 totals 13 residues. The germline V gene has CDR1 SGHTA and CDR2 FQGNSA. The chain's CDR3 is CASSLVAQETQYF. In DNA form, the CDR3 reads TGTGCCAGCAGCTTAGTGGCCCAAGAGACCCAGTACTTC. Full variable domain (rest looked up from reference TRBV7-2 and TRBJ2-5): GAGVSQSPSNKVTEKGKDVELRCDPISGHTALYWYRQSLGQGLEFLIYFQGNSAPDKSGLPSDRFSAERTGGSVSTLTIQRTQQEDSAVYLCASSLVAQETQYFGPGTRLLVL.

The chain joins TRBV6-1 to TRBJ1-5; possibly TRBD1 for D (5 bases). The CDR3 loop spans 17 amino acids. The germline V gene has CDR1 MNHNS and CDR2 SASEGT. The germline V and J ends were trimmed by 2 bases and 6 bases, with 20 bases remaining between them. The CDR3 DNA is TGTGCCAGCAGTGAACGAAGGGGCACCTTGGACCCTCAGCCCCAGCATTTT. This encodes CASSERRGTLDPQPQHF.

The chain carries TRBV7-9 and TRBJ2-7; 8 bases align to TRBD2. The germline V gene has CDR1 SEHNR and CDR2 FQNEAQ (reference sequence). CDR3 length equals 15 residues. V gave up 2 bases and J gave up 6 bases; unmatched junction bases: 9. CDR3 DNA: TGTGCCAGCAGCTTAAGACGGGAGGGTCCCATCGAGCAGTACTTC. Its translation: CASSLRREGPIEQYF.

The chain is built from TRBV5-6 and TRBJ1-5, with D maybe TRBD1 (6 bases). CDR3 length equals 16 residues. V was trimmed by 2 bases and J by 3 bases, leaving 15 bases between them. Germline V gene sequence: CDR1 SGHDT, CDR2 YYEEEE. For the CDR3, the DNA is TGTGCCAGCAGCTTAAAGACAGGAAGCAACAATCAGCCCCAGCATTTT. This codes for CASSLKTGSNNQPQHF.

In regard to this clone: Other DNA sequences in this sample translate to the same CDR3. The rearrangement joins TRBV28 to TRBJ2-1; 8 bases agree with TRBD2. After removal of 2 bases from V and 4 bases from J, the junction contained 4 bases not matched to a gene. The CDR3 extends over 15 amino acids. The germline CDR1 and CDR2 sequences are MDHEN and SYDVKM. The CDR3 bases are TGTGCCAGCAGTTTAAGCGGGAGATCTTACAATGAGCAGTTCTTC. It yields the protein CASSLSGRSYNEQFF.

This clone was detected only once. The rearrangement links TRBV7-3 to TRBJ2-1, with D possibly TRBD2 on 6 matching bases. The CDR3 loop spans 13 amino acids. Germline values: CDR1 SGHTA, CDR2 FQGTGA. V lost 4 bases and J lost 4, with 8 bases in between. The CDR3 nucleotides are TGTGCCAGCAGCTCGACTAGTTACAATGAGCAGTTCTTC. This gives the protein CASSSTSYNEQFF.